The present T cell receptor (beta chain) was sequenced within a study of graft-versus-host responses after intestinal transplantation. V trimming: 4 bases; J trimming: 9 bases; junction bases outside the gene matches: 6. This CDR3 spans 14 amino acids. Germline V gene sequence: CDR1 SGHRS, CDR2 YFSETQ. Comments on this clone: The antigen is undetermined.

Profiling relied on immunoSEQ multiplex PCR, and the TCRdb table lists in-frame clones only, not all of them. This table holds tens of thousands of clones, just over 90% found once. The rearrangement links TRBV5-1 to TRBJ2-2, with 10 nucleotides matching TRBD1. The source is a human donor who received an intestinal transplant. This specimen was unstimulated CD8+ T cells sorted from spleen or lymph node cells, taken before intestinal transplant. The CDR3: CASSAGTGERELFF. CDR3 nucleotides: TGCGCCAGCAGCGCCGGGACAGGGGAGAGGGAGCTGTTTTTT.